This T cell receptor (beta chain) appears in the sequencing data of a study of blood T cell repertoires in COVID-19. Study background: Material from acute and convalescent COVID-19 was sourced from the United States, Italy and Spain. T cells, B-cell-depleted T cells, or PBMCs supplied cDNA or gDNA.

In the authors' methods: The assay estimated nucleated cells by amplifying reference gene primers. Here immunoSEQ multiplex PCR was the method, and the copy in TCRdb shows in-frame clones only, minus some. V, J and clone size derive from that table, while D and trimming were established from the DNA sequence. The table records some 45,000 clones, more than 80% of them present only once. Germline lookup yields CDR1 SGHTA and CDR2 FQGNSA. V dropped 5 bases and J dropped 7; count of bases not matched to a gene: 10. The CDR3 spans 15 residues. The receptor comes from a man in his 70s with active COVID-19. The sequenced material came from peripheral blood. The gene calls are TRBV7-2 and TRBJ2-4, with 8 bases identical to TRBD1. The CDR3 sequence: CASSRPDRVSNIQYF. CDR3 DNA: TGTGCCAGCAGCAGGCCGGACAGGGTATCGAACATTCAGTACTTC.